A single sample is the source of the 17 T cell receptor beta chains below, sequenced in a study of blood T cell repertoires in COVID-19. Clones were read by immunoSEQ multiplex PCR, and TCRdb kept only the in-frame ones, dropping some. The top ten clones hold approximately 2% of a sample with approximately 93,000 clones, approximately 86% of them seen once. Sequencing used peripheral blood. The source of these receptors is a man in his fifties with COVID-19, enrolled during active disease.

In the case of this clone: An end of the junction does not agree with germline; a read error may underlie this. V and J are TRBV7-7 and TRBJ1-3; the match to TRBD1 covers 9 bases. Germline V CDR1 and CDR2: SSHAT, FNYEAQ (reference sequence). CDR3 size: 16 residues. CDR3 bases: TGTGCTAGCAGCCCAGGACAGGGGAACTCTGGAAACACCATATATTTT. Translated: CASSPGQGNSGNTIYF.

The CDR3 sequence is CASSHGRFVYGYTF. CDR3 nucleotide sequence: TGTGCCAGCAGTCATGGGCGCTTTGTCTATGGCTACACCTTC. The chain recombines TRBV7-9 with TRBJ1-2; no definite D call. CDR3 length: 14 amino acids. CDR1 is SEHNR and CDR2 is FQNEAQ in the germline V gene (reference sequence). V was cut by 6 bases and J by 4 bases, with 15 bases left in between.

The chain is built from TRBV5-1 and TRBJ1-1, with 8 nucleotides matching TRBD1. The CDR3 contains 15 residues. V lost 0 bases, J lost 3 bases, and 4 bases stayed unmatched. Germline V CDR1 and CDR2: SGHRS, YFSETQ. The CDR3: CASSLGTGSDTEAFF. The CDR3 DNA follows: TGCGCCAGCAGCTTGGGGACAGGGTCTGACACTGAAGCTTTCTTT.

This clone showed up just a few times. This rearrangement joins TRBV11-2 to TRBJ2-7; possibly TRBD1 for D (7 bases). Germline assignment: CDR1 SGHAT and CDR2 FQNNGV. Trimming stripped 6 bases from V and 3 bases from J, with 21 bases between. The CDR3 has 16 residues. The CDR3 DNA follows: TGTGCCAGCAGGCGGTCATCCAGGGGGGTAGACTACGAGCAGTACTTC. Translating gives CASRRSSRGVDYEQYF.

The CDR3 reads CATRTIGGEKLFF. CDR3 sequence (DNA): TGTGCCACCCGAACTATTGGAGGTGAAAAACTGTTTTTT. The chain uses TRBV15 and TRBJ1-4; D gene uncertain. The CDR3 contains 13 residues. Trimming shortened V by 8 bases and J by 7 bases, and 14 bases separated the two germline ends. CDR1 is LNHNV, CDR2 YYDKDF, per germline (reference sequence). The full variable domain, completed using reference TRBV15 and TRBJ1-4, is DAMVIQNPRYQVTQFGKPVTLSCSQTLNHNVMYWYQQKSSQAPKLLFHYYDKDFNNEADTPDNFQSRRPNTSFCFLDIRSPGLGDTAMYLCATRTIGGEKLFFGSGTQLSVL.

The rearrangement uses TRBV6-5 and TRBJ1-6; possible D gene TRBD1, 6 bases. This CDR3 is 13 amino acids long. CDR1 is MNHEY and CDR2 is SVGAGI in the germline V gene. V lost 6 bases to trimming and J lost 5 bases, with 8 bases between them. The DNA for the CDR3 is TGTGCCAGCAGAAGACAGGATAATTCACCCCTCCACTTT. Protein sequence: CASRRQDNSPLHF.

The gene calls are TRBV4-2 and TRBJ2-3; a weak D match, TRBD1 (6 bases). V was trimmed by 2 bases and J by 0 bases, leaving 12 bases between them. CDR1 is LGHNA, CDR2 YNFKEQ, per germline. The CDR3 runs to 16 residues. The CDR3 coding sequence is TGTGCCAGCAGCCAAAGGACAGCCTCTAGCACAGATACGCAGTATTTT. Translated: CASSQRTASSTDTQYF.

In its sample, this clone was seen a few times. CDR3 sequence reads: CASSAHRGDNEKLFF. For the CDR3, the DNA is TGTGCCAGCAGCGCCCACAGGGGCGACAATGAAAAACTGTTTTTT. The gene calls are TRBV9 and TRBJ1-4; 7 nucleotides align to TRBD1. Germline-derived CDR1 and CDR2 are SGDLS and YYNGEE. The CDR3 covers 15 residues. The V gene end was trimmed by 3 bases and the J gene end by 5 bases; junction bases not matched to a gene: 7.

The V gene is TRBV5-1, the J gene TRBJ1-3, with D unresolved. Germline V CDR1 and CDR2: SGHRS, YFSETQ. CDR3 length equals 15 residues. Between the trimmed V and J ends, which lost 0 bases and 0 bases, there was a span of 7 bases. Written as DNA, the CDR3 is TGCGCCAGCAGCTTGGCGGGAAACTCTGGAAACACCATATATTTT. Amino acids: CASSLAGNSGNTIYF.

This chain joins TRBV2 and TRBJ2-1; 11 bases are a match to TRBD2. In germline, CDR1 is SNHLY, CDR2 FYNNEI. The CDR3 totals 15 residues. V lost 3 bases and J lost 6; bases outside the gene matches: 4. The CDR3 nucleotides read TGTGCCAGCAGTGATAAGGGACTAGCGGCCAATGAGCAGTTCTTC. Translation gives CASSDKGLAANEQFF.

This chain connects TRBV4-1 to TRBJ1-2; TRBD1 agrees at 7 bases. V lost 1 base to trimming and J lost 3 bases; unmatched junction nucleotides: 8. From germline, CDR1 is MGHRA and CDR2 YSYEKL. The CDR3 is 16 amino acids. CDR3 in amino acids: CASSQVTGTADYGYTF. The CDR3 DNA reads TGCGCCAGCAGCCAAGTCACCGGGACAGCAGACTATGGCTACACCTTC.

The chain links TRBV6-1 to TRBJ1-5; possibly TRBD1 for D (6 bases). Germline assignment: CDR1 MNHNS and CDR2 SASEGT. V was trimmed by 2 bases and J by 4 bases, leaving 12 bases between them. The CDR3 sequence is 15 residues long. The CDR3 nucleotides are TGTGCCAGCAGTGAAAACAGGGCAAATAATCAGCCCCAGCATTTT. This sequence encodes CASSENRANNQPQHF.

J is TRBJ2-7 and V is TRBV2, with D unresolved. V was shortened by 7 bases and J by 4 bases, with 14 bases between the two germline ends. Germline V gene sequence: CDR1 SNHLY, CDR2 FYNNEI. The CDR3 totals 13 residues. CDR3 residues: CASNSNPGYEQYF. CDR3 coding DNA: TGTGCCAGCAATTCTAACCCTGGTTACGAGCAGTACTTC.

The rearrangement links TRBV7-9 to TRBJ2-2; 10 nucleotides agree with TRBD1. Germline CDR1 is SEHNR and CDR2 is FQNEAQ (reference sequence). V lost 5 bases, J lost 5 bases, and 11 bases stayed unmatched. The CDR3 extends over 17 amino acids. The CDR3 is CASSALPGQGNTGELFF. The CDR3 DNA is TGTGCCAGCAGCGCACTACCGGGACAGGGGAATACCGGGGAGCTGTTTTTT.

This clone was found a few times. At one end the junction does not follow the germline gene, possibly because of a read error. This rearrangement joins TRBV7-7 to TRBJ1-1, with D unclear. Looked up from germline, CDR1 is SSHAT and CDR2 is FNYEAQ (reference sequence). The CDR3 length is 13 residues. In nucleotides, the CDR3 is TGTGCTAGCAGCCCCTGGGCGAACACTGAAGCTTTCTTT. Its translation is CASSPWANTEAFF.

The V gene is TRBV3-1 (or the pseudogene TRBV3-2), the J gene TRBJ2-7, with 10 positions matching TRBD1. This CDR3 has 15 residues. Trimming at V came to 1 base and at J to 5 bases, leaving 5 bases not matched to a gene. The germline V gene has CDR1 LGHDT and CDR2 YNNKEL (reference sequence). CDR3 DNA: TGTGCCAGCAGCCAAGGGGGGACAGGGGCCCACGAGCAGTACTTC. Translating it yields CASSQGGTGAHEQYF.

This rearrangement joins TRBV2 to TRBJ2-2; maybe TRBD1 (6 bases). CDR1 and CDR2 (germline): SNHLY, FYNNEI. The CDR3 sequence is 14 residues long. The germline V and J ends were trimmed by 8 bases and 0 bases, with 10 bases remaining between them. Here the CDR3 reads CASETGPNTGELFF. CDR3 DNA sequence: TGTGCCAGCGAGACAGGCCCGAACACCGGGGAGCTGTTTTTT.